This T cell receptor beta chain comes out of a study of T cells in narcolepsy. Across the study: Enrolled donors included narcolepsy type 1 or type 2 patients and healthy controls.

The protocol was immunoSEQ multiplex PCR, while the TCRdb copy is restricted to in-frame clones and leaves out a portion. The table shows 15,000 to 20,000 clones, with approximately 77% occurring only once. Deletions cut 4 bases from V and 5 bases from J, with 9 bases between. The CDR3 has 13 residues. Germline V CDR1 and CDR2: SNHLY, FYNNEI. Turning to this clone: Its target is not known.

Points from the study as a whole: HCRT-specific and TRIB2-specific autoreactive clonotypes appeared among same-patient CSF and blood CD4+ clonotypes. Reportedly, autoreactive clonotypes were serially detected in patients' blood but not controls'.

The clonotype comes from a human donor with narcolepsy. Material: CD45RA- memory CD8+ T cells from PBMCs. The chain employs TRBV2 and TRBJ2-1; tentatively, D is TRBD1 (6 bases). Here the CDR3 DNA reads TGTGCCAGCAGTGTATCAGGGGACAATGAGCAGTTCTTC. As protein: CASSVSGDNEQFF.